Sequencing of this TCR beta chain was carried out in a study of STAT5B mutations in CD4+ large granular lymphocyte leukemia. Study-level results: Patient CD4-sorted repertoires looked more clonal than healthy CD4+ repertoires, even without putative leukemic clones.

Clones were sequenced by immunoSEQ multiplex PCR, and TCRdb holds only the in-frame ones, with some missing. The sample records approximately 32,000 clones, about 91% being singletons. This CDR3 comprises 16 residues. CDR1 and CDR2 from the germline V gene are MNHNS and SASEGT. V was clipped by 2 bases and J by 3 bases; unmatched bases: 2. Turning to this clone: Its antigen is as yet unknown.

Sequenced sample: CD4+ T cells from blood buffy coats. The sequence was obtained from a human donor in good health. The chain employs TRBV6-1 and TRBJ2-3; TRBD2 matches at 13 bases. The CDR3 DNA reads as TGTGCCAGCAGTGAACGACTAGCGGGAGGAACAGATACGCAGTATTTT. Protein sequence: CASSERLAGGTDTQYF.